This TCR beta chain was captured by sequencing in a study of OX40 agonist ivuxolimab in advanced cancers. Study-level findings and limits: Partial responders receiving 0.1-3.0 mg/kg showed among the lowest clonal expansion. CD8+ T cells were the subset that, on average, had more expanded clones than CD4+.

Worth noting for this clone: What it binds is unknown.

Trimming shortened V by 0 bases and J by 4 bases, and 9 bases separated the two germline ends. Germline V gene data show CDR1 as ENHRY and CDR2 as SYGVKD. CDR3 size: 14 residues. Profiling relied on immunoSEQ multiplex PCR, and the TCRdb table lists in-frame clones only, not all of them. This sample has tens of thousands of clones, with just over 90% found just once. The sequence was obtained from an adult with an advanced solid tumor such as melanoma, head and neck, liver or kidney cancer. The rearrangement links TRBV10-3 to TRBJ1-2; D unclear. The material was CD4+ or CD8+ T cells sorted from blood, obtained in a trial of the OX40 agonist ivuxolimab. The CDR3, as DNA: TGTGCCATCAGTGAGTCGGAGGGCACCTATGGCTACACCTTC. Encoded protein: CAISESEGTYGYTF.